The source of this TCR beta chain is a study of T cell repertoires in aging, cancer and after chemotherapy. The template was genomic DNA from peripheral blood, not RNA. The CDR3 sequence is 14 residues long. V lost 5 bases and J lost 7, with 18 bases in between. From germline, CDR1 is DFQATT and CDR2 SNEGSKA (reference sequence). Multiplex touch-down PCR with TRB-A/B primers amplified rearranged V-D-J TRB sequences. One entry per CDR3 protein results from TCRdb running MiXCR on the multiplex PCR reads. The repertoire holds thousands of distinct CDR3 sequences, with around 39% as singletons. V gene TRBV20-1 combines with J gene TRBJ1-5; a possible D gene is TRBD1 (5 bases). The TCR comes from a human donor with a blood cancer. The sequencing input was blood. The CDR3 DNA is TGCAGTGCTCCCGGGACCGACACCCTCCAGCCCCAGCATTTT. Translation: CSAPGTDTLQPQHF.